These 29 T cell receptor beta chains were all obtained from the same sample, sequenced in a study of blood T cells in healthy people across ages. Alongside a J-beta primer mix, a sample-barcoded 5' primer served in a second PCR lasting 7 to 11 cycles. TCRdb recomputed calls from the 5' RACE reads with MiXCR, one row per CDR3 protein. The sample has roughly 680,000 distinct CDR3 sequences; 45% to 60% are singletons. Sequencing input: blood. The receptors derive from a woman of 80 years or more in good health.

The table lists this clonotype with many counts. CDR3 bases: TGTGCCAGCAGCTTAGAGTCGACCGCTTTTGGACTGTTTTTT. Encoded protein: CASSLESTAFGLFF. The rearrangement joins TRBV7-2 to TRBJ1-4; D gene unclear. Germline V gene data show CDR1 as SGHTA and CDR2 as FQGNSA. Trimming removed 1 base from V and 13 bases from J, with 16 bases in between. This CDR3 is 14 amino acids long.

Of note for this clonotype: A much larger clone is a single base away; this may be a read error. This chain uses TRBV7-2 with TRBJ2-1; 9 nucleotides line up with TRBD1. Unmatched junction bases numbered 11, after V lost 5 bases and J lost 9 bases. CDR3 length: 15 amino acids. Germline V gene sequence: CDR1 SGHTA, CDR2 FQGNSA. CDR3 amino acids: CASSSAGTGLFEQFF. CDR3 DNA sequence: TGTGCCAGCAGCAGTGCCGGGACAGGGCTTTTTGAGCAGTTCTTC.

The V and J genes are TRBV12-3 or TRBV12-4 and TRBJ2-5; TRBD2 might be the D (6 bases). This CDR3 spans 14 amino acids. The V end was cut by 10 bases, the J end by 5 bases, with 20 bases between. The CDR3 sequence: CATSTGVALETQYF. CDR3 coding DNA: TGTGCCACCTCGACGGGGGTGGCGTTGGAGACCCAGTACTTC.

Turning to this clonotype: A much larger clone differs by one base, so this may be a read error. The chain carries TRBV5-1 and TRBJ1-1, with TRBD1 matching over 8 bases. Germline V lookup: CDR1 SGHRS, CDR2 YFSETQ. Germline trimming cut 4 bases from V and 3 bases from J; bases unmatched to any gene: 5. CDR3 length: 14 residues. This CDR3 reads CASSVQGADTEAFF. CDR3 bases: TGCGCCAGCAGCGTTCAGGGGGCGGACACTGAAGCTTTCTTT.

The rearrangement uses TRBV6-5 and TRBJ2-3; D gene unclear. V lost 0 bases and J lost 1, with 8 bases in between. Germline V lookup: CDR1 MNHEY, CDR2 SVGAGI. CDR3 length: 15 residues. CDR3 region: CASSYSGKRTDTQYF. CDR3 in DNA: TGTGCCAGCAGTTACTCGGGGAAACGCACAGATACGCAGTATTTT.

Only a few counts were recorded for this clonotype. This chain joins TRBV7-9 and TRBJ2-2; D is unclear. The CDR3 length is 15 residues. Germline V gives CDR1 SEHNR, CDR2 FQNEAQ (reference sequence). Trimming left V 5 bases short and J 3 bases short, with 13 bases between. The CDR3 reads CASSPMGLDTGELFF. CDR3 bases: TGTGCCAGCAGCCCCATGGGGTTGGACACCGGGGAGCTGTTTTTT.

The rearrangement joins TRBV24-1 to TRBJ2-2; D gene uncertain. The V end lost 3 bases, the J end lost 6 bases, and 13 bases lay between the germline ends. Germline V gene data show CDR1 as KGHDR and CDR2 as SFDVKD. The CDR3 is 15 amino acids. DNA for the CDR3: TGTGCCACCAGTGATCCTCGAGTTTGGGCCGGGGAGCTGTTTTTT. This sequence encodes CATSDPRVWAGELFF.

This chain links TRBV20-1 with TRBJ2-7; TRBD1 matches 8 bases. CDR3 length: 16 amino acids. Trimming cost V 7 bases and J 0 bases; bases outside gene matches: 14. The germline CDR1 and CDR2 sequences are DFQATT and SNEGSKA (reference sequence). This CDR3 is CSVPPLDRGNSYEQYF. As DNA, the CDR3 is TGCAGTGTCCCGCCCCTAGACAGGGGCAACTCCTACGAGCAGTACTTC.

This clonotype was seen many times. This sequence joins TRBV7-9 and TRBJ2-1; D is ambiguous. Germline V gene lookup returns CDR1 SEHNR and CDR2 FQNEAQ (reference sequence). V dropped 5 bases and J dropped 2 bases, with 7 bases sitting between them. The CDR3 is 13 amino acids. CDR3 region: CASSVDTYNEQFF. Here the CDR3 DNA reads TGTGCCAGCAGCGTCGATACCTACAATGAGCAGTTCTTC.

There are a few counts of this clonotype. The chain employs TRBV20-1 and TRBJ1-2; 10 nucleotides line up with TRBD1. The junction had 14 bases not matched to a gene; V was cut back by 6 bases and J by 4 bases. The CDR3 totals 16 residues. Per germline, CDR1 DFQATT and CDR2 SNEGSKA (reference sequence). The CDR3 protein is CSAAGTGEGDSYGYTF. The CDR3 DNA is TGCAGTGCAGCCGGGACAGGGGAAGGGGACTCCTATGGCTACACCTTC.

This clonotype was recorded at least ten times. The genes are TRBV7-3 and TRBJ2-1; 7 bases are a match to TRBD2. V dropped 5 bases and J dropped 6; count of bases not matched to a gene: 25. The CDR3 is 20 amino acids. CDR1 SGHTA and CDR2 FQGTGA come from the germline V gene. CDR3 region: CASSPLPAGFGSGKRNEQFF. The CDR3 DNA sequence: TGTGCCAGCAGCCCCCTCCCCGCCGGGTTTGGGAGCGGGAAACGCAATGAGCAGTTCTTC.

The J gene is TRBJ2-6, the V gene TRBV18; no firm D call. This CDR3 has 16 residues. V was pared by 3 bases and J by 0 bases, with 9 bases between. Per the germline V gene, CDR1 is KGHSH and CDR2 is LQKENI. CDR3: CASSPLVISGANVLTF. As DNA, the CDR3 is TGTGCCAGCTCACCCCTTGTGATCTCTGGGGCCAACGTCCTGACTTTC. Together with reference TRBV18 and TRBJ2-6, the CDR3 gives the full variable domain: NAGVMQNPRHLVRRRGQEARLRCSPMKGHSHVYWYRQLPEEGLKFMVYLQKENIIDESGMPKERFSAEFPKEGPSILRIQQVVRGDSAAYFCASSPLVISGANVLTFGAGSRLTVL.

CDR3 bases: TGCAGTGCTCCTCGTGGGGTAGCGGGAGATTTACTGCGTTCGGATACGCAGTATTTT. It is translated as CSAPRGVAGDLLRSDTQYF. The chain is built from TRBV20-1 and TRBJ2-3; 9 bases map to TRBD2. Germline loops: CDR1 DFQATT, CDR2 SNEGSKA (reference sequence). V dropped 5 bases and J dropped 6; count of bases not matched to a gene: 24. The CDR3 has 19 residues.

Turning to this clonotype: A read error may account for a junction end that differs from germline. The J gene is TRBJ2-7, the V gene TRBV7-2, with D possibly TRBD1 on 6 matching bases. Germline loops: CDR1 SGHTA, CDR2 FQGNSA. The CDR3 is 14 amino acids. The CDR3 here is CASSPRDTSYERYF. The CDR3 DNA sequence: TGTGCCAGCAGCCCCCGGGACACCTCCTACGAGCGGTACTTC.

V and J are TRBV28 and TRBJ2-4; the match to TRBD1 covers 7 bases. Germline CDR1 MDHEN, CDR2 SYDVKM. The V segment lost 5 bases and the J segment 7 bases; nucleotides outside the gene matches: 11. This CDR3 comprises 15 residues. The CDR3 region is CASSTLTGLKNIQYF. CDR3 DNA: TGTGCCAGCAGTACCCTGACAGGGTTAAAGAACATTCAGTACTTC.

In its sample, this clonotype was seen once. This clone may be a read error of a much larger clone one base away. DNA for the CDR3: TGCAGTGCTGCAACTCCGGGACTAGCCCTCCATGAGCAGTACTTC. Amino acids: CSAATPGLALHEQYF. The chain recombines TRBV20-1 with TRBJ2-7; 9 bases are shared with TRBD2. The CDR3 length is 15 residues. The germline gives CDR1 DFQATT, CDR2 SNEGSKA (reference sequence). Unmatched junction bases numbered 15, after V lost 5 bases and J lost 7 bases.

The chain joins TRBV9 to TRBJ2-5; 13 bases line up with TRBD2. The end of the DNA aligns better with TRBJ2-7, so the J call may be wrong. This CDR3 region has 14 residues. The germline V gene has CDR1 SGDLS and CDR2 YYNGEE. CDR3 sequence (DNA): TGTGCCAGCAGCGTCGGGACTAGCGGGACCGAGCAGTACTTC. This translates into CASSVGTSGTEQYF.

The chain recombines TRBV20-1 with TRBJ1-1, with a tentative D call TRBD1 (6 bases). From germline, CDR1 is DFQATT and CDR2 SNEGSKA (reference sequence). The germline V and J ends were trimmed by 5 bases and 1 base, with 11 bases remaining between them. The CDR3 runs 13 residues. The CDR3 region is CSAPPGQNTEAFF. CDR3 coding DNA: TGCAGTGCTCCTCCGGGACAGAACACTGAAGCTTTCTTT.

CDR3 bases: TGCGCCAGCAGCTTGGCGGGAGGGGAGAGGAATTCACCCCTCCACTTT. It codes for CASSLAGGERNSPLHF. The J gene is TRBJ1-6, the V gene TRBV5-1, with D perhaps matching TRBD1 (5 bases). Looked up from germline, CDR1 is SGHRS and CDR2 is YFSETQ. The CDR3 spans 16 residues. V lost 0 bases and J 7 bases, leaving 14 bases between the germline ends.

This clonotype showed up many times. This CDR3 is CASSYPGLAGAGEQYF. The CDR3 DNA is TGTGCCAGCAGCTACCCAGGACTAGCGGGAGCCGGCGAGCAGTACTTC. This sequence joins TRBV7-9 and TRBJ2-7; TRBD2 matches at 13 bases. The CDR3 loop spans 16 amino acids. Germline trimming cut 4 bases from V and 6 bases from J; bases unmatched to any gene: 9. Germline values: CDR1 SEHNR, CDR2 FQNEAQ (reference sequence).

The rearrangement links TRBV20-1 to TRBJ2-1, with TRBD2 matching 11 bases. Germline V gene data show CDR1 as DFQATT and CDR2 as SNEGSKA (reference sequence). The CDR3 is made up of 21 amino acids. Trimming at V came to 0 bases and at J to 0 bases, leaving 16 bases not matched to a gene. The CDR3: CSARDPGALAGVGSSYNEQFF. The CDR3 DNA reads as TGCAGTGCTAGAGATCCCGGGGCACTAGCGGGAGTAGGCAGCTCCTACAATGAGCAGTTCTTC.

Concerning this clonotype: This may be a read error, as it is one base from a much larger clone. V gene TRBV6-5 combines with J gene TRBJ1-1; TRBD1 might be the D (6 bases). V lost 8 bases, J lost 1 base, and 14 bases lay in between. The germline gives CDR1 MNHEY, CDR2 SVGAGI. The CDR3 totals 14 residues. The DNA for the CDR3 is TGTGCCAGCCGAACTGGGGGGCGGAACACTGAAGCTTTCTTT. Protein product: CASRTGGRNTEAFF.

As for this clonotype: This could be a read error, since a much larger clone is one nucleotide away. The chain links TRBV20-1 to TRBJ2-7; 14 positions match TRBD2. This CDR3 region has 13 residues. The germline CDR1 and CDR2 sequences are DFQATT and SNEGSKA (reference sequence). CDR3 protein: CSGLAGGRYGQYF. CDR3 DNA: TGCAGTGGACTAGCGGGAGGGAGGTACGGGCAGTACTTC.

As concerns this clonotype: This may be a read error, as it is one base from a much larger clone. This chain joins TRBV28 and TRBJ2-5; the D is unclear. The CDR3 runs 15 residues. CDR1 MDHEN and CDR2 SYDVKM come from the germline V gene. V was clipped by 11 bases and J by 1 base, with 20 bases between them. CDR3 in amino acids: CAGAALGRTQETQYF. In nucleotides, the CDR3 is TGTGCCGGCGCCGCCCTAGGACGTACCCAAGAGACCCAGTACTTC.

The rearrangement uses TRBV11-3 and TRBJ2-3; D possibly corresponds to TRBD1 (6 bases). Trimming shortened V by 5 bases and J by 10 bases, and 16 bases separated the two germline ends. Germline V gene sequence: CDR1 SGHNT, CDR2 YENEEA. The CDR3 is 13 residues long. In nucleotides, the CDR3 is TGTGCCAGCAGCGCACTTGCTGGGGGCCCGCAGTATTTT. Its translation: CASSALAGGPQYF.

This clonotype appeared once. The chain joins TRBV20-1 to TRBJ2-1; D is unclear. Trimming stripped 5 bases from V and 6 bases from J, with 14 bases between. The CDR3 runs 13 residues. In germline, CDR1 is DFQATT, CDR2 SNEGSKA (reference sequence). The CDR3 here is CSAASPRVNEQFF. The CDR3 nucleotides are TGCAGTGCTGCGTCCCCTAGGGTCAATGAGCAGTTCTTC.

This clonotype was observed a single time. At one end the junction does not follow the germline gene, possibly because of a read error. This chain uses TRBV12-3 or TRBV12-4 with TRBJ2-1, with TRBD2 matching over 11 bases. The CDR3 runs 15 residues. CDR3 bases: TGTGCCAGCACCCACCTACTAGCGGGGGCCTATGAGCAGGTCTTC. This translates into CASTHLLAGAYEQVF.

This clonotype was recorded many times. The chain employs TRBV6-5 and TRBJ2-7; no clear D gene. Trimming left V 6 bases short and J 5 bases short, with 8 bases between. Germline V lookup: CDR1 MNHEY, CDR2 SVGAGI. This CDR3 has 11 residues. The CDR3 sequence: CASSRSNEQYF. As DNA, the CDR3 is TGTGCCAGCAGCCGTAGCAACGAGCAGTACTTC.

The J gene is TRBJ2-1, the V gene TRBV6-1, with a tentative D call TRBD2 (5 bases). The J call may be in error: the DNA end matches TRBJ2-7 better. CDR1 and CDR2 from the germline V gene are MNHNS and SASEGT. The CDR3 runs 15 residues. For the CDR3, the DNA is TGTGCCAGCAGTGAAATGGGGAGCTCCTACAATGAGCAGTACTTC. It encodes CASSEMGSSYNEQYF.